This entry lists 8 T cell receptor beta chains sequenced from one sample in a study of blood T cell repertoires in COVID-19. Here immunoSEQ multiplex PCR was the method, and the copy in TCRdb shows in-frame clones only, minus some. The sample consists of about 46,000 clones, 86% of them appearing once. The sequencing sample was made of peripheral blood. All receptors come from a man older than 75 with active COVID-19.

The rearrangement joins TRBV30 to TRBJ2-7, with a weak D call TRBD1 (5 bases). Germline V gives CDR1 GTSNPN, CDR2 SVGIG (reference sequence). Trimming pared 3 bases from V and 3 bases from J, leaving 15 bases between. The CDR3 runs to 14 residues. The CDR3 region is CAWSQGSEHYEQYF. The CDR3, as DNA: TGTGCCTGGAGCCAGGGTTCAGAACACTACGAGCAGTACTTC.

V usage is TRBV7-9 and J usage is TRBJ2-7; TRBD2 is a possible D gene (6 bases). Per germline, CDR1 SEHNR and CDR2 FQNEAQ (reference sequence). Trimming cost V 5 bases and J 3 bases, with 20 bases left between them. This CDR3 region has 16 residues. The CDR3 nucleotides read TGTGCCAGCAGCGCAGGCGGGACTGGGGGAGACTACGAGCAGTACTTC. It is translated as CASSAGGTGGDYEQYF.

The rearrangement joins TRBV5-4 to TRBJ2-7; 8 nucleotides agree with TRBD1. The CDR3 sequence is 15 residues long. V gave up 4 bases and J gave up 2 bases; unmatched junction bases: 8. The V gene's germline CDR1 is SGHNT and CDR2 YYREEE (reference sequence). CDR3 sequence (DNA): TGTGCCAGCAGCATTCCGACAGGGGACCCCTACGAGCAGTACTTC. Translating gives CASSIPTGDPYEQYF. The variable domain in full, with the rest retrieved from reference TRBV5-4 and TRBJ2-7, is ETGVTQSPTHLIKTRGQQVTLRCSSQSGHNTVSWYQQALGQGPQFIFQYYREEENGRGNFPPRFSGLQFPNYSSELNVNALELDDSALYLCASSIPTGDPYEQYFGPGTRLTVT.

This chain connects TRBV9 to TRBJ1-3; D remains ambiguous. The CDR3 totals 16 residues. Germline V gives CDR1 SGDLS, CDR2 YYNGEE. Deletions cut 0 bases from V and 4 bases from J, with 14 bases between. The CDR3: CASSVVGGWSGNTIYF. DNA for the CDR3: TGTGCCAGCAGCGTAGTCGGAGGGTGGTCAGGAAACACCATATATTTT.

This clone is deemed medium-sized. This chain joins TRBV6-2 or TRBV6-3 and TRBJ2-7, with TRBD1 as a possible D gene (5 bases). V lost 6 bases, J lost 4 bases, and 10 bases lay in between. CDR3 length: 12 amino acids. CDR1 MNHEY and CDR2 SVGEGT come from the germline V gene. The CDR3 loop reads CASSAGKYEQYF. The CDR3 DNA reads TGTGCCAGCAGCGCAGGGAAATACGAGCAGTACTTC.

This chain connects TRBV19 to TRBJ2-5; no clear D. CDR1 and CDR2 from the germline V gene are LNHDA and SQIVND (reference sequence). The V end lost 6 bases, the J end lost 1 base, and 12 bases lay between the germline ends. CDR3 length equals 14 residues. The CDR3, as DNA: TGTGCCAGTAGCGGTCAGGCAGCCCAAGAGACCCAGTACTTC. As protein: CASSGQAAQETQYF.

CDR3 sequence (DNA): TGTGCCAGCAGGGGGCAGGACACTGAAGCTTTCTTT. Translating it yields CASRGQDTEAFF. The rearrangement joins TRBV6-5 to TRBJ1-1; the D gene is possibly TRBD1 (5 bases). Germline CDR1 reads MNHEY; CDR2 reads SVGAGI. V lost 6 bases to trimming and J lost 3 bases, with 8 bases between them. This CDR3 has 12 residues.

This chain joins TRBV7-2 and TRBJ2-3; no firm D call. CDR3 length: 15 residues. The germline V and J ends were trimmed by 2 bases and 0 bases, with 9 bases remaining between them. CDR1 and CDR2 from the germline V gene are SGHTA and FQGNSA. Here the CDR3 DNA reads TGTGCCAGCAGCTTAAGGTCGACTAGCACAGATACGCAGTATTTT. Translation gives CASSLRSTSTDTQYF.